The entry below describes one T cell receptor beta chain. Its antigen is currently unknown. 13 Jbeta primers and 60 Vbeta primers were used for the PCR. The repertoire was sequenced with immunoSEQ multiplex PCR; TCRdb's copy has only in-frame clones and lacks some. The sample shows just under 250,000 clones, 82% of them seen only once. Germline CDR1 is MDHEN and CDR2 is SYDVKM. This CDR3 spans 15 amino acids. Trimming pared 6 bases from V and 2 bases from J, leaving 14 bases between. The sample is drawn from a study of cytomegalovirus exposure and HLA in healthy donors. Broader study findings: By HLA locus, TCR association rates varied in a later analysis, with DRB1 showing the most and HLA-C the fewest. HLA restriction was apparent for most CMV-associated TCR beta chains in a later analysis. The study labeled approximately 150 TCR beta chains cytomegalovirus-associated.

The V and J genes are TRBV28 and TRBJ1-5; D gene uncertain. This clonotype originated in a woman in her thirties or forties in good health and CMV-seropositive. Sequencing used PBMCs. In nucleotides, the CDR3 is TGTGCCAGCAGGCGCGGTATATTCGGCAATCAGCCCCAGCATTTT. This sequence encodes CASRRGIFGNQPQHF. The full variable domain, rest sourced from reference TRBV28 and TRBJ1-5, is DVKVTQSSRYLVKRTGEKVFLECVQDMDHENMFWYRQDPGLGLRLIYFSYDVKMKEKGDIPEGYSVSREKKERFSLILESASTNQTSMYLCASRRGIFGNQPQHFGDGTRLSIL.